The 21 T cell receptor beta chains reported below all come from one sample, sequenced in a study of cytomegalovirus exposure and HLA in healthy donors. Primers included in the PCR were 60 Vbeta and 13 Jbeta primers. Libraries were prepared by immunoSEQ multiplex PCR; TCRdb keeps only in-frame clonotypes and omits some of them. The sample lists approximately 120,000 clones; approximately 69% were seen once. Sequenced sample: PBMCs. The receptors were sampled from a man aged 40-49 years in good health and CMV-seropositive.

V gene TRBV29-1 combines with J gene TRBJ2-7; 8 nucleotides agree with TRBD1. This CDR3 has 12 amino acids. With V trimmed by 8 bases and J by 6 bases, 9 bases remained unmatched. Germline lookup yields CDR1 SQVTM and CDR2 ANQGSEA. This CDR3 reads CSSTGTGTEQYF. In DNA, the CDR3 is TGCAGCTCCACCGGGACAGGCACCGAGCAGTACTTC.

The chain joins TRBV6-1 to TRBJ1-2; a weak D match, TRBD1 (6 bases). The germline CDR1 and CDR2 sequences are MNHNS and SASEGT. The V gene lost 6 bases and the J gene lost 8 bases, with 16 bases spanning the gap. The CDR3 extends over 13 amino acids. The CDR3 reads CASRTTGPVGYTF. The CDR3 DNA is TGTGCCAGCAGGACTACAGGGCCCGTAGGCTACACCTTC.

For the CDR3, the DNA is TGTGCCAGCACCCATCGGGGGGGTTCCTACGAGCAGTACTTC. It yields the protein CASTHRGGSYEQYF. The rearrangement uses TRBV28 and TRBJ2-7, with 8 nucleotides matching TRBD2. Germline V lookup: CDR1 MDHEN, CDR2 SYDVKM. V lost 7 bases and J lost 1; bases outside the gene matches: 6. The CDR3 has 14 residues.

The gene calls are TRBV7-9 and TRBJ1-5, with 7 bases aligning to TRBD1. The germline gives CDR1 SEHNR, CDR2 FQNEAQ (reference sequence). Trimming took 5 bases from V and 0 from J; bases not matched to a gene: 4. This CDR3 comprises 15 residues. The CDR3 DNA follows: TGTGCCAGCAGCCCAGGGGGTTATAGCAATCAGCCCCAGCATTTT. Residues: CASSPGGYSNQPQHF. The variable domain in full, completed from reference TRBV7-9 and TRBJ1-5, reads DTGVSQNPRHKITKRGQNVTFRCDPISEHNRLYWYRQTLGQGPEFLTYFQNEAQLEKSRLLSDRFSAERPKGSFSTLEIQRTEQGDSAMYLCASSPGGYSNQPQHFGDGTRLSIL.

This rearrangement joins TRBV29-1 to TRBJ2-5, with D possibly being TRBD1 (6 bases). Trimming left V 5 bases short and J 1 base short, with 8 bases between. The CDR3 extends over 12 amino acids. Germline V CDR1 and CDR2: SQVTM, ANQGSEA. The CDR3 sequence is CSVKDSQETQYF. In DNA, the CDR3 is TGCAGCGTTAAGGACAGCCAAGAGACCCAGTACTTC. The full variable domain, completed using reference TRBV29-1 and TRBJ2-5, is SAVISQKPSRDICQRGTSLTIQCQVDSQVTMMFWYRQQPGQSLTLIATANQGSEATYESGFVIDKFPISRPNLTFSTLTVSNMSPEDSSIYLCSVKDSQETQYFGPGTRLLVL.

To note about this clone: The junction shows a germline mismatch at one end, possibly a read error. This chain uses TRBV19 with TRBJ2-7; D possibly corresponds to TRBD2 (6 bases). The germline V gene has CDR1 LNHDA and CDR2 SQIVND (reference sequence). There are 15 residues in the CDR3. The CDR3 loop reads CASSIDIGGTYEQCF. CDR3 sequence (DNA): TGTGCCAGTAGTATAGATATAGGCGGGACCTACGAGCAGTGCTTC.

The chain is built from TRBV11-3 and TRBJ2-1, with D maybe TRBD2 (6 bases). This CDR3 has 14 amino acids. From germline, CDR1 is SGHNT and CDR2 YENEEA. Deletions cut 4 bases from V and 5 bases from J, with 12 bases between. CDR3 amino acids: CASSSGGGHNEQFF. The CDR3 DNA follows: TGTGCCAGCAGCTCAGGCGGAGGGCACAATGAGCAGTTCTTC. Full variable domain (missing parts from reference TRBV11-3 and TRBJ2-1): EAGVVQSPRYKIIEKKQPVAFWCNPISGHNTLYWYLQNLGQGPELLIRYENEEAVDDSQLPKDRFSAERLKGVDSTLKIQPAELGDSAVYLCASSSGGGHNEQFFGPGTRLTVL.

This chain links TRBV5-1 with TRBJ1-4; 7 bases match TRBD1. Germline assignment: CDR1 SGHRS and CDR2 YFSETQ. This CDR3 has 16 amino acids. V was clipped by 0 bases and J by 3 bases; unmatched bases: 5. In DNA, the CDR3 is TGCGCCAGCAGCTTGGACAGGGGACCGCCTAATGAAAAACTGTTTTTT. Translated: CASSLDRGPPNEKLFF.

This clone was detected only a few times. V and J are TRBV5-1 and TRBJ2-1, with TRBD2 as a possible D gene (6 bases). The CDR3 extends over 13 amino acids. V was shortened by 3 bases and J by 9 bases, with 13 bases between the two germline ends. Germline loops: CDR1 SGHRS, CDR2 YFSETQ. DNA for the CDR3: TGCGCCAGCAGCTCCCAACTAGCTAGTGAGCAGTTCTTC. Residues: CASSSQLASEQFF.

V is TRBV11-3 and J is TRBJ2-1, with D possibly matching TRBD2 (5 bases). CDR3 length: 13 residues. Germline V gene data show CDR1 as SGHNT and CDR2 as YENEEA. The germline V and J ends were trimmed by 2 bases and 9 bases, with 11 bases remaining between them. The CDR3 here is CASSLTSRGEQFF. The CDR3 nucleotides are TGTGCCAGCAGCTTAACCTCCCGGGGTGAGCAGTTCTTC.

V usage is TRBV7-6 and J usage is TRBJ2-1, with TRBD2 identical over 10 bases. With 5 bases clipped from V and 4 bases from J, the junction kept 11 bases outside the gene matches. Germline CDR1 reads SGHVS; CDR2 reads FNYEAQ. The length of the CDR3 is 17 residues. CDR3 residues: CASSHFASGRQYNEQFF. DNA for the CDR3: TGTGCCAGCAGCCATTTCGCTAGCGGGAGACAATACAATGAGCAGTTCTTC.

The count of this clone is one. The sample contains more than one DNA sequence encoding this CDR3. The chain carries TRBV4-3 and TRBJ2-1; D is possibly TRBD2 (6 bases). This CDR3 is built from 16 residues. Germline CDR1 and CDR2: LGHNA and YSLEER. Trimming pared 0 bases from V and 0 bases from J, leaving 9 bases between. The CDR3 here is CASSQEGGSSYNEQFF. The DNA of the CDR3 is TGCGCCAGCAGCCAAGAAGGAGGGAGCTCCTACAATGAGCAGTTCTTC.

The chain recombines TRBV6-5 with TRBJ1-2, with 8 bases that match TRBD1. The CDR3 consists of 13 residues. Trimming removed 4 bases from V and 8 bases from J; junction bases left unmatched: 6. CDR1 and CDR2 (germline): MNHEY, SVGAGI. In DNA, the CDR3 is TGTGCCAGCAGTTCAGGACAGGGATGGGGCTACACCTTC. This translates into CASSSGQGWGYTF.

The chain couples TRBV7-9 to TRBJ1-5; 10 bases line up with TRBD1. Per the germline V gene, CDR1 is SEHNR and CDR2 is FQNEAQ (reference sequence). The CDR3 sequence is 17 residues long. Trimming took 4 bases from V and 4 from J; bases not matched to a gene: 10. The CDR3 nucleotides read TGTGCCAGCAGCTCTAGCGGGACAGGGGCCCCTAATCAGCCCCAGCATTTT. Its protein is CASSSSGTGAPNQPQHF.

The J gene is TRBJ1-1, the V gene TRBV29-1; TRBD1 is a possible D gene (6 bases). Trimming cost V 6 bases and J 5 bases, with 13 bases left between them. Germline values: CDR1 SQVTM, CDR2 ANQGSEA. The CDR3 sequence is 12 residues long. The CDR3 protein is CSVSGTRTEAFF. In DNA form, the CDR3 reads TGCAGCGTGTCCGGGACACGGACTGAAGCTTTCTTT.

The CDR3 DNA reads TGTGCCAGCAGCCCAGGCAACAGGGGTTTTGAATCAGGCTACACCTTC. It encodes CASSPGNRGFESGYTF. The chain couples TRBV7-2 to TRBJ1-2; 7 nucleotides line up with TRBD1. Germline CDR1 reads SGHTA; CDR2 reads FQGNSA. CDR3 length equals 16 residues. J lost 8 bases, V lost 5 bases, and 17 bases had no gene match.

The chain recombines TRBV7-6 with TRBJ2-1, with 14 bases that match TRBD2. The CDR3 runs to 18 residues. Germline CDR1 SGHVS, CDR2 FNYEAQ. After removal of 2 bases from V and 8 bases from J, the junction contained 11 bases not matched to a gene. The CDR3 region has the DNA TGTGCCAGCAGCTTATGGAAAACCGGGACTAGCGGGAGCGATGAGCAGTTCTTC. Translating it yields CASSLWKTGTSGSDEQFF.

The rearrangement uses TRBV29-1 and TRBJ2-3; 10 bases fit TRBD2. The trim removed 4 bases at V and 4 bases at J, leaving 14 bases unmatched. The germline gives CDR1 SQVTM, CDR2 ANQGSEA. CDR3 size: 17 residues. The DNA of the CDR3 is TGCAGCGTTGTTCCGCTAGCGGGAGAAGTGCGTGCAGATACGCAGTATTTT. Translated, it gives CSVVPLAGEVRADTQYF.

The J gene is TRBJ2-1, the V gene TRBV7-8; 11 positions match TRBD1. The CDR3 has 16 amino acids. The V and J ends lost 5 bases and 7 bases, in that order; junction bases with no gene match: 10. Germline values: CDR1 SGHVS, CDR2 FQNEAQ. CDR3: CASSAAGQGGRNEQFF. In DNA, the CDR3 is TGTGCCAGCAGCGCCGCGGGACAGGGGGGAAGAAATGAGCAGTTCTTC.

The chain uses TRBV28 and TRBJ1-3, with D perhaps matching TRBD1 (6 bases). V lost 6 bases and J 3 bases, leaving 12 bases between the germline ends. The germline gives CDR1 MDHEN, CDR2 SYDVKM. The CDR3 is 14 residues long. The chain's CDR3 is CASSGGAVGNTIYF. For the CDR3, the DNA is TGTGCCAGCAGCGGGGGGGCAGTTGGAAACACCATATATTTT.

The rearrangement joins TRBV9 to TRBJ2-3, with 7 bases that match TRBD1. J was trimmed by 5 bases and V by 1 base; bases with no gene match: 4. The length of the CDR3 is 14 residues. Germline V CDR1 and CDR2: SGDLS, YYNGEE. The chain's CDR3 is CASSVTGDIDTQYF. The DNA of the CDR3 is TGTGCCAGCAGCGTAACAGGGGACATAGATACGCAGTATTTT.